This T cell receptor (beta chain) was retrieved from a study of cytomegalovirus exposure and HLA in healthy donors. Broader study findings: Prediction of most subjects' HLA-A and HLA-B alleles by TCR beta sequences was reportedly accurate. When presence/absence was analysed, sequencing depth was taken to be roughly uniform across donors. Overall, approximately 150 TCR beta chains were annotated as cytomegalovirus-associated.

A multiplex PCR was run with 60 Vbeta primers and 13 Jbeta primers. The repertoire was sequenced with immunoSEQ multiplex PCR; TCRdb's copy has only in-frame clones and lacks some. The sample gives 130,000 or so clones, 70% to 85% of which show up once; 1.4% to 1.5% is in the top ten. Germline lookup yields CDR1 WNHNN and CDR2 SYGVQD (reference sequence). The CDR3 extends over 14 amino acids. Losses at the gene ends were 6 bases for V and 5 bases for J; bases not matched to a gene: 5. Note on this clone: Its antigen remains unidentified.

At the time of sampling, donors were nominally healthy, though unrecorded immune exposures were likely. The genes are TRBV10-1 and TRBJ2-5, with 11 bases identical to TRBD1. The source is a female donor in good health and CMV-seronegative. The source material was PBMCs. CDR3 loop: CASSTGTGGETQYF. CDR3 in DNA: TGCGCCAGCAGCACCGGGACAGGGGGTGAGACCCAGTACTTC.